This TCR beta chain is drawn from a study of OX40 agonist ivuxolimab in advanced cancers. For the study at large: Averaging about 60 years in age, with a range of about 20 to 90, the cohort was about 85% male. Participants could have had prior anti-PD-1, anti-PD-L1 or anti-CTLA-4 therapy, and roughly 39% had some.

V was trimmed by 3 bases and J by 0 bases, leaving 12 bases between them. From germline, CDR1 is WSHSY and CDR2 SAAADI. The CDR3 runs 15 residues. Prior autoimmune disease or systemic immunosuppression barred patients. The repertoire was sequenced with immunoSEQ multiplex PCR; TCRdb's copy has only in-frame clones and lacks some. The sample lists around 64,000 clones, approximately 88% occurring once. Study findings and constraints: Circulating CD4+ and CD8+ T cells showed clonal expansion by week 6 at 0.1 to 3.0 mg/kg.

Of note for this clone: Its cognate antigen is unknown.

This sequence originates from an adult with an advanced solid tumor such as melanoma, head and neck, liver or kidney cancer. The genes are TRBV10-2 and TRBJ2-7; TRBD2 might be the D (5 bases). Sequencing used CD4+ or CD8+ T cells sorted from blood, obtained in a trial of the OX40 agonist ivuxolimab. The CDR3 here is CASSDGGRRSYEQYF. In DNA, the CDR3 is TGCGCCAGCAGTGATGGAGGCAGGCGCTCCTACGAGCAGTACTTC.